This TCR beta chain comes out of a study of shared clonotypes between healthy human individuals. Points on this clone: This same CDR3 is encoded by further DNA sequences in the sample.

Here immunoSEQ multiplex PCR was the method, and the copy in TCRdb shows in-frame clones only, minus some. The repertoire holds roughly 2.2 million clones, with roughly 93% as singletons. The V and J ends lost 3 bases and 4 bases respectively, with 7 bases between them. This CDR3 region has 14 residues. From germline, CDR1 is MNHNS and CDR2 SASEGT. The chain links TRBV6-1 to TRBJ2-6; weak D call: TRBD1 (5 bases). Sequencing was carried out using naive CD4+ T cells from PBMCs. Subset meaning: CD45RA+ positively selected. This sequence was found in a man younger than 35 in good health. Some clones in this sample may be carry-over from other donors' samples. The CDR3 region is CASSEGLGANVLTF. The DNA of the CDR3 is TGTGCCAGCAGTGAGGGGCTCGGGGCCAACGTCCTGACTTTC.